Listed here are 13 T cell receptor beta chains from one sample, sequenced in a study of shared clonotypes between healthy human individuals. Repertoires were generated with immunoSEQ multiplex PCR, while TCRdb's copy carries only in-frame clones and drops some. The sample records fewer than 2.5 million clones, 93% being singletons. The source material was naive CD4+ T cells from PBMCs. Stated subset: CD45RA+ positively selected. The source of these receptors is a man younger than 35 in good health. Some clones in this sample may be carry-over from other donors' samples.

The chain uses TRBV5-1 and TRBJ2-5; either TRBD1 or TRBD2 may fit D (5 bases each). Matching the DNA end better, TRBJ2-7 makes the J call doubtful. CDR3 length equals 15 residues. Germline V gives CDR1 SGHRS, CDR2 YFSETQ. The CDR3 sequence is CASSLGAGSSYEQYF. The CDR3 DNA follows: TGCGCCAGCAGCTTGGGGGCAGGGAGCTCCTACGAGCAGTACTTC.

Comments on this clone: Other DNA sequences in the same sample also yield this CDR3. The rearrangement links TRBV6-5 to TRBJ2-5; D is unresolved. Germline V gene sequence: CDR1 MNHEY, CDR2 SVGAGI. This CDR3 contains 12 residues. V was clipped by 5 bases and J by 4 bases, with 8 bases between them. The CDR3 is CASSRLGETQYF. The CDR3 nucleotides read TGTGCCAGCAGTCGTTTGGGAGAGACCCAGTACTTC.

This chain uses TRBV10-3 with TRBJ1-1; the D is unclear. The germline V gene has CDR1 ENHRY and CDR2 SYGVKD. The length of the CDR3 is 11 residues. V was cut by 3 bases and J by 7 bases, with 6 bases left in between. The CDR3 bases are TGTGCCATCAGTGACGGAGTTGAAGCTTTCTTT. Protein: CAISDGVEAFF.

This clone was seen once. This chain joins TRBV9 and TRBJ1-1; D gene ambiguous. This CDR3 contains 13 residues. The germline V gene has CDR1 SGDLS and CDR2 YYNGEE. V was clipped by 4 bases and J by 0 bases, with 7 bases between them. Here the CDR3 DNA reads TGTGCCAGCAGCCCCCGGATGAACACTGAAGCTTTCTTT. Translated, it gives CASSPRMNTEAFF.

J is TRBJ2-1 and V is TRBV10-3; 9 bases map to TRBD2. The CDR3 is 16 amino acids. From germline, CDR1 is ENHRY and CDR2 SYGVKD. The ends lost 5 bases at V and 3 bases at J; junction bases unmatched: 8. The CDR3 DNA sequence: TGTGCCATCAGTTTCCCGGGCGGGAGGGACTACAATGAGCAGTTCTTC. Encoded protein: CAISFPGGRDYNEQFF.

The gene calls are TRBV7-2 and TRBJ2-5; no definite D call. The CDR3 length is 15 residues. Trimming removed 3 bases at V and 0 bases at J, with 11 bases between. Germline V gene sequence: CDR1 SGHTA, CDR2 FQGNSA. CDR3 coding DNA: TGTGCCAGCAGCTTTGACGGACGGGACCAAGAGACCCAGTACTTC. Its protein product is CASSFDGRDQETQYF.

The V and J genes are TRBV4-3 and TRBJ2-3, with TRBD2 matching over 9 bases. In germline, CDR1 is LGHNA, CDR2 YSLEER. There are 15 residues in the CDR3. V lost 4 bases and J lost 5; bases outside the gene matches: 7. CDR3 residues: CASSLGLAGEDTQYF. CDR3 DNA: TGCGCCAGCAGCCTTGGGTTAGCGGGAGAAGATACGCAGTATTTT.

V and J are TRBV5-1 and TRBJ1-4; 7 bases match TRBD1. The CDR3 covers 15 residues. From germline, CDR1 is SGHRS and CDR2 YFSETQ. The ends lost 3 bases at V and 4 bases at J; junction bases unmatched: 6. CDR3 nucleotides: TGCGCCAGCAGCTCCAATTCAGGGGGTAATGAAAAACTGTTTTTT. Encoded protein: CASSSNSGGNEKLFF. Variable domain in full (rest from reference TRBV5-1 and TRBJ1-4): KAGVTQTPRYLIKTRGQQVTLSCSPISGHRSVSWYQQTPGQGLQFLFEYFSETQRNKGNFPGRFSGRQFSNSRSEMNVSTLELGDSALYLCASSSNSGGNEKLFFGSGTQLSVL.

With respect to this clone: The sample contains more than one DNA sequence encoding this CDR3. The chain couples TRBV5-1 to TRBJ2-7, with 11 nucleotides matching TRBD1. The CDR3 loop spans 15 amino acids. Looked up from germline, CDR1 is SGHRS and CDR2 is YFSETQ. The V and J ends lost 4 bases and 0 bases, in that order; junction bases with no gene match: 3. The CDR3 is CASSSGTGGSYEQYF. DNA for the CDR3: TGCGCCAGCAGCAGCGGGACAGGGGGCTCCTACGAGCAGTACTTC. The full variable domain, rest sourced from reference TRBV5-1 and TRBJ2-7, is KAGVTQTPRYLIKTRGQQVTLSCSPISGHRSVSWYQQTPGQGLQFLFEYFSETQRNKGNFPGRFSGRQFSNSRSEMNVSTLELGDSALYLCASSSGTGGSYEQYFGPGTRLTVT.

Of note for this clone: This sample also contains other DNA sequences that code for the same CDR3. The gene calls are TRBV7-3 and TRBJ2-2, with 9 bases aligning to TRBD1. CDR1 SGHTA and CDR2 FQGTGA come from the germline V gene. This CDR3 has 15 amino acids. The V segment lost 3 bases and the J segment 5 bases; nucleotides outside the gene matches: 4. The CDR3 nucleotides are TGTGCCAGCAGCTTGCTCGGACAGGGGACCGGGGAGCTGTTTTTT. Translating gives CASSLLGQGTGELFF.

This clone was found a few times. The CDR3 bases are TGCGCCAGCAGCTTGAGGACAGGGCTGAACACTGAAGCTTTCTTT. This translates into CASSLRTGLNTEAFF. The chain recombines TRBV5-1 with TRBJ1-1, with 8 nucleotides matching TRBD1. The germline V gene encodes CDR1 SGHRS and CDR2 YFSETQ. The length of the CDR3 is 15 residues. Trimming cost V 1 base and J 0 bases; bases outside gene matches: 2.

The V and J genes are TRBV6-1 and TRBJ2-1; TRBD2 matches at 12 bases. The J segment lost 5 bases and the V segment lost 4 bases, leaving 9 bases of the junction unmatched. In germline, CDR1 is MNHNS, CDR2 SASEGT. The CDR3 runs to 17 residues. The CDR3 coding sequence is TGTGCCAGCAGTGCACCTAGCGGGAGGGCCGAAAACAATGAGCAGTTCTTC. Its protein product is CASSAPSGRAENNEQFF.

The chain recombines TRBV11-3 with TRBJ2-1; D might be TRBD2 (6 bases). Looked up from germline, CDR1 is SGHNT and CDR2 is YENEEA. With 5 bases removed from V and 10 bases from J, the gap between germline ends came to 15 bases. This CDR3 region has 13 residues. In DNA, the CDR3 is TGTGCCAGCAGCCAAGGGCTGACTAGGGAGCAGTTCTTC. Protein: CASSQGLTREQFF.